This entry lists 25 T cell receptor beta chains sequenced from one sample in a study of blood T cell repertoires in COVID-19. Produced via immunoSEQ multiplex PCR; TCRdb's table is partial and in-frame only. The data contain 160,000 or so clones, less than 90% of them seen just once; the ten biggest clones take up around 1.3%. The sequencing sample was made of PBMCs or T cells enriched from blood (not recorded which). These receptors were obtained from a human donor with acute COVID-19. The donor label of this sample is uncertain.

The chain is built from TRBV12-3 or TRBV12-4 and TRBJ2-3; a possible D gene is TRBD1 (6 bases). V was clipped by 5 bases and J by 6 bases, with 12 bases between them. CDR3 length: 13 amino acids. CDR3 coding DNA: TGTGCCAGCAGTCTCACAGGGACCGATACGCAGTATTTT. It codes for CASSLTGTDTQYF.

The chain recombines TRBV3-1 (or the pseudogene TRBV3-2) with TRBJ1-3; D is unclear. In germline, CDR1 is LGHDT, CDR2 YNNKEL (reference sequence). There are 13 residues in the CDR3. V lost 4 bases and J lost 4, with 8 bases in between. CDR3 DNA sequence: TGTGCCAGCAGCCTCTCGGAGGGAAACACCATATATTTT. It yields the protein CASSLSEGNTIYF.

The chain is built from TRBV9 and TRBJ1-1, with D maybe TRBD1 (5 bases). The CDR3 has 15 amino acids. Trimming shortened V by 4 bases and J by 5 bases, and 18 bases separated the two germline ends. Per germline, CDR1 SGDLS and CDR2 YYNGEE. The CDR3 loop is CASSRDPGVSTEAFF. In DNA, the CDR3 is TGTGCCAGCAGCAGAGACCCGGGGGTGAGTACTGAAGCTTTCTTT.

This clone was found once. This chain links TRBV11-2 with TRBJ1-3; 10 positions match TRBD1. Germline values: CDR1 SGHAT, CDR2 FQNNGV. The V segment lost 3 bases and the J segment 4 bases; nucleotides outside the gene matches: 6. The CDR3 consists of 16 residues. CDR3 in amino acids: CASSFGTGDMGNTIYF. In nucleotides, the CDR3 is TGTGCCAGCAGCTTCGGGACAGGGGATATGGGAAACACCATATATTTT. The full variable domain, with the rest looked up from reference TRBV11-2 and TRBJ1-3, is EAGVAQSPRYKIIEKRQSVAFWCNPISGHATLYWYQQILGQGPKLLIQFQNNGVVDDSQLPKDRFSAERLKGVDSTLKIQPAKLEDSAVYLCASSFGTGDMGNTIYFGEGSWLTVV.

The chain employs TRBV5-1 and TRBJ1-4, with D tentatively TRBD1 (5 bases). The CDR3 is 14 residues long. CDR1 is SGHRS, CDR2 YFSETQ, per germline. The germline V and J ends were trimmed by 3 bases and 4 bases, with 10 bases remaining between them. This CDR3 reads CASSYFDSNEKLFF. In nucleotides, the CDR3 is TGCGCCAGCAGCTACTTTGACAGTAATGAAAAACTGTTTTTT.

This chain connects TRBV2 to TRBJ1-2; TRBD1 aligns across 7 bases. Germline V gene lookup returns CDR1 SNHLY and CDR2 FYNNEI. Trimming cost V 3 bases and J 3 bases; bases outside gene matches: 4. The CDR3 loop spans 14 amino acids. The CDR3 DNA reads TGTGCCAGCAGTGAGGACAGGACCCACTATGGCTACACCTTC. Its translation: CASSEDRTHYGYTF.

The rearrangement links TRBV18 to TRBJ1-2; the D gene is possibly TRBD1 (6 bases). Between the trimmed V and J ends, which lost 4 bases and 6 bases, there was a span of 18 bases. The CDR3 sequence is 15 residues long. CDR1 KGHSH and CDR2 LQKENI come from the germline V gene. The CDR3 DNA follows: TGTGCCAGCTCACTTCGACAGGACGACTTCCATGGCTACACCTTC. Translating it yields CASSLRQDDFHGYTF.

CDR3 loop: CASSLATGGGTEAFF. Here the CDR3 DNA reads TGTGCCAGCAGCTTAGCGACAGGGGGAGGCACTGAAGCTTTCTTT. The chain uses TRBV7-9 and TRBJ1-1; 9 bases match TRBD1. Germline V gives CDR1 SEHNR, CDR2 FQNEAQ (reference sequence). This CDR3 comprises 15 residues. Trimming at V came to 0 bases and at J to 4 bases, leaving 3 bases not matched to a gene. The full variable domain, its missing parts supplied by reference TRBV7-9 and TRBJ1-1, is DTGVSQNPRHKITKRGQNVTFRCDPISEHNRLYWYRQTLGQGPEFLTYFQNEAQLEKSRLLSDRFSAERPKGSFSTLEIQRTEQGDSAMYLCASSLATGGGTEAFFGQGTRLTVV.

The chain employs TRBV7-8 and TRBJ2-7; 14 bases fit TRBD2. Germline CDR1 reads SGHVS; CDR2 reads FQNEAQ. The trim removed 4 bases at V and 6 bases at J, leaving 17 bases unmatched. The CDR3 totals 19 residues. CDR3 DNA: TGTGCCAGCAGCTCTGGACTAGCGGGGGGCGACGCCCGGTTGAGCGAGCAGTACTTC. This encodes CASSSGLAGGDARLSEQYF.

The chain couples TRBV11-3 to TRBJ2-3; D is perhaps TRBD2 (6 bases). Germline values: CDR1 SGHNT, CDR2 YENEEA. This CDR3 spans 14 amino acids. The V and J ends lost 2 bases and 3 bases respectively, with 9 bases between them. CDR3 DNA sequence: TGTGCCAGCAGCTTATCGGGGGAAACAGATACGCAGTATTTT. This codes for CASSLSGETDTQYF. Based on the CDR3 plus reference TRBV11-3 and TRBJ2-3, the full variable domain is EAGVVQSPRYKIIEKKQPVAFWCNPISGHNTLYWYLQNLGQGPELLIRYENEEAVDDSQLPKDRFSAERLKGVDSTLKIQPAELGDSAVYLCASSLSGETDTQYFGPGTRLTVL.

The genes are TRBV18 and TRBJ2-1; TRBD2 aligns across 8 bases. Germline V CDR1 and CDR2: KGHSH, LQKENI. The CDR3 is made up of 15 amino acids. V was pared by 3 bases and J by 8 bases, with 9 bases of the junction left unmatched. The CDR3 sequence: CASSPPGTRGDEQFF. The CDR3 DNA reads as TGTGCCAGCTCACCCCCCGGGACTAGAGGCGATGAGCAGTTCTTC. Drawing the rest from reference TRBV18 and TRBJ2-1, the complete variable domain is NAGVMQNPRHLVRRRGQEARLRCSPMKGHSHVYWYRQLPEEGLKFMVYLQKENIIDESGMPKERFSAEFPKEGPSILRIQQVVRGDSAAYFCASSPPGTRGDEQFFGPGTRLTVL.

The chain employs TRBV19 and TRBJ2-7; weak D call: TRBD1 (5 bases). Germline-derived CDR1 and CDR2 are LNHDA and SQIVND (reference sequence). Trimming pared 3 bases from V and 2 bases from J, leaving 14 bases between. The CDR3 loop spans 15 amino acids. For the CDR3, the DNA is TGTGCCAGTAGTATTGCCCTACAGGCACCCTACGAGCAGTACTTC. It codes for CASSIALQAPYEQYF.

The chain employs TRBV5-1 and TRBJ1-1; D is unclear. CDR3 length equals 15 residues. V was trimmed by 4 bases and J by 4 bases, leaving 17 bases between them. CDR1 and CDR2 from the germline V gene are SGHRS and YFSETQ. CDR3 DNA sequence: TGCGCCAGCAGCCCCCAGCTCGGGGTTGGCACTGAAGCTTTCTTT. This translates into CASSPQLGVGTEAFF.

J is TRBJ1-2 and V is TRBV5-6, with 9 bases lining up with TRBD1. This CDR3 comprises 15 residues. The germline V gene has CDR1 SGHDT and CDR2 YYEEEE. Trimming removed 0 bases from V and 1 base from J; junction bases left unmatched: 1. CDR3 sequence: CASSLGQGVNYGYTF. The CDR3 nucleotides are TGTGCCAGCAGCTTGGGACAGGGGGTTAACTATGGCTACACCTTC.

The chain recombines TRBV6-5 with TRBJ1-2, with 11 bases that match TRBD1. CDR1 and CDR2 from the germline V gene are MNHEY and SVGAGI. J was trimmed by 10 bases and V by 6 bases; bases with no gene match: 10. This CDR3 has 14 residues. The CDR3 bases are TGTGCCAGCAGCAGAGGTGGGACAGGGGGAATCTACACCTTC. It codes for CASSRGGTGGIYTF.

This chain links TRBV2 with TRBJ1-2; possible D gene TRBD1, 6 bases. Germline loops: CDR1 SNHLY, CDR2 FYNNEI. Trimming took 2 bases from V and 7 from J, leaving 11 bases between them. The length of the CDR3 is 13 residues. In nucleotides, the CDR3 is TGTGCCAGCAGTGAAAGGGGACAATCTGGCTACACCTTC. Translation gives CASSERGQSGYTF. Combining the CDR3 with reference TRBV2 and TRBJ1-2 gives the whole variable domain EPEVTQTPSHQVTQMGQEVILRCVPISNHLYFYWYRQILGQKVEFLVSFYNNEISEKSEIFDDQFSVERPDGSNFTLKIRSTKLEDSAMYFCASSERGQSGYTFGSGTRLTVV.

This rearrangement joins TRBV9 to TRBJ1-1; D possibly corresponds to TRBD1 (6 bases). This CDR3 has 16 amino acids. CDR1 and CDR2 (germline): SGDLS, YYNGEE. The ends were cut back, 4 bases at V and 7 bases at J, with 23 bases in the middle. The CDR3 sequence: CASSPRGGTQTGEAFF. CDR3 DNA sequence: TGTGCCAGCAGCCCTCGAGGGGGAACCCAAACAGGTGAAGCTTTCTTT.

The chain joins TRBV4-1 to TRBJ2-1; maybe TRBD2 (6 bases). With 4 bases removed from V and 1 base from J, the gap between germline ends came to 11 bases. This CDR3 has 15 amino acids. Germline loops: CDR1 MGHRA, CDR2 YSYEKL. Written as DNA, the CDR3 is TGCGCCAGCAGCCTCCAGCGGGTATCCTACAATGAGCAGTTCTTC. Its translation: CASSLQRVSYNEQFF.

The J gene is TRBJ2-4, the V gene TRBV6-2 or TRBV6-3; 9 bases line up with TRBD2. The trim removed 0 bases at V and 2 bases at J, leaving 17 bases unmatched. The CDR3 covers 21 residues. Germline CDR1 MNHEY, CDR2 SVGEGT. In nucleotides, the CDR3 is TGTGCCAGCAGTTACTCGATGGCGGGGGGGCCTATTGTCATGTCCAAAAACATTCAGTACTTC. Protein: CASSYSMAGGPIVMSKNIQYF.

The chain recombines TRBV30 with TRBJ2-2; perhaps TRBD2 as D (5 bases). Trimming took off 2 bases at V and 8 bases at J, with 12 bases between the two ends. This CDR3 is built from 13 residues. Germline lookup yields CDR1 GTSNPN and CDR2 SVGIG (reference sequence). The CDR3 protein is CAWSSLRAGELFF. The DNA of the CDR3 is TGTGCCTGGAGTAGTTTGAGGGCGGGGGAGCTGTTTTTT.

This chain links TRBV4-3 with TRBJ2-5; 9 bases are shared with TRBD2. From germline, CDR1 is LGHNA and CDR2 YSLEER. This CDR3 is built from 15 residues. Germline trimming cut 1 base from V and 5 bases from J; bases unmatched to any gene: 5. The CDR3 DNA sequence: TGCGCCAGCAGCCAAGGCGGGGGGGCCGGGGAGACCCAGTACTTC. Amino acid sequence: CASSQGGGAGETQYF.

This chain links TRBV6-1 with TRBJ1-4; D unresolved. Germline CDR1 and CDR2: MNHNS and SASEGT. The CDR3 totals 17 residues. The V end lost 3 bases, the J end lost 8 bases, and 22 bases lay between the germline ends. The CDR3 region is CASSDPIRSPVLEKLFF. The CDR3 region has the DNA TGTGCCAGCAGTGACCCGATACGGAGCCCTGTACTAGAAAAACTGTTTTTT.

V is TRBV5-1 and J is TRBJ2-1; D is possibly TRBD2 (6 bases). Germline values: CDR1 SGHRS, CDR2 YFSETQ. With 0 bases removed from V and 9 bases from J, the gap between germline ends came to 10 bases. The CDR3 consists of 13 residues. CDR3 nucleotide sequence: TGCGCCAGCAGCTTGGAAGCGGGTCGTGAGCAGTTCTTC. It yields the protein CASSLEAGREQFF.

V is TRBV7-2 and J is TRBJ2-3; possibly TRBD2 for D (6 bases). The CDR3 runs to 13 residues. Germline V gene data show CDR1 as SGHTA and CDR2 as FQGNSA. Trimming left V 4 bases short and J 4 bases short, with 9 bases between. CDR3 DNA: TGTGCCAGCAGCTCCCCTAGCGCAGATACGCAGTATTTT. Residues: CASSSPSADTQYF.

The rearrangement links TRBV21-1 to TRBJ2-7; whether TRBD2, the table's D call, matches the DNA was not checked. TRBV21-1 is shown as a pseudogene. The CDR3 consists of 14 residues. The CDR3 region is CASSRRLAAYEQYF. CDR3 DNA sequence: TGTGCCAGCAGCAGGCGTCTAGCGGCCTACGAGCAGTACTTC.